This T cell receptor (beta chain) comes out of a study of shared clonotypes between healthy human individuals. Points from the study as a whole: Represented genetic and exposure-history diversity was restricted by having few donors.

Genomic DNA from each subset was divided evenly over several immunoSEQ plates. Replicate PCRs from sorted subsets contained approximately 190 ng DNA, which is 30,000 to 35,000 T cell genomes. Libraries were prepared by immunoSEQ multiplex PCR; TCRdb keeps only in-frame clonotypes and omits some of them. The repertoire has some 680,000 clones, roughly 73% of them found once; the top ten carry 1.5% to 2%. About this clone itself: Its antigen is undetermined.

A CD45RA+ naive subset and a CD45RA-negative memory subset were split from CD4+ cells. This CDR3 comprises 17 residues. V was pared by 4 bases and J by 2 bases, with 9 bases of the junction left unmatched. Germline CDR1 SGHVS, CDR2 FQNEAQ. This sequence originates from a woman aged 25 to 39 in good health. The J gene is TRBJ2-7, the V gene TRBV7-8; 12 positions agree with TRBD2. Sample: memory CD4+ T cells sorted from blood. Subset noted: CD45RA-negative fraction. The CDR3 coding sequence is TGTGCCAGCAGCTCGGGCGTGGCTAGCGGGAGGGCCTACGAGCAGTACTTC. Amino acids: CASSSGVASGRAYEQYF.